Below are 21 T cell receptor beta chains sequenced from a single sample in a study of T cell responses to AZD1222 COVID-19 vaccine. Here immunoSEQ multiplex PCR was the method, and the copy in TCRdb shows in-frame clones only, minus some. The sample has about 160,000 clones; around 89% are singletons. Sequenced here: peripheral blood, sampled 28 days after the second AZD1222 dose. These receptors were taken from an adult who received the AZD1222 COVID-19 vaccine.

The chain has TRBV4-3 and TRBJ1-1, with unresolved D. This CDR3 has 13 amino acids. Trimming took off 4 bases at V and 7 bases at J, with 13 bases between the two ends. The V gene's germline CDR1 is LGHNA and CDR2 YSLEER. The CDR3 spells CASSPSRGGEAFF. For the CDR3, the DNA is TGCGCCAGCAGCCCCAGCCGGGGTGGTGAAGCTTTCTTT.

This clone was seen just once. This rearrangement joins TRBV7-8 to TRBJ2-5; 8 bases are shared with TRBD1. The CDR3 covers 13 residues. V shed 4 bases and J 2 bases; nucleotides not matched to a gene: 0. Germline V gives CDR1 SGHVS, CDR2 FQNEAQ. The CDR3 DNA reads TGTGCCAGCAGCTGGGACAGGCAAGAGACCCAGTACTTC. Its translation is CASSWDRQETQYF.

This rearrangement joins TRBV19 to TRBJ1-5; D remains unclear. The CDR3 spans 13 residues. The V end was cut by 3 bases, the J end by 5 bases, with 8 bases between. The germline V gene has CDR1 LNHDA and CDR2 SQIVND (reference sequence). CDR3 residues: CASSISHYQPQHF. The CDR3 bases are TGTGCCAGTAGTATCTCTCACTATCAGCCCCAGCATTTT.

The chain couples TRBV30 to TRBJ1-1; D call uncertain. V shed 4 bases and J shed 6 bases, with 12 bases lying between them. CDR1 GTSNPN and CDR2 SVGIG come from the germline V gene (reference sequence). This CDR3 is 12 amino acids long. CDR3: CAWNPSSPEAFF. For the CDR3, the DNA is TGTGCCTGGAATCCGTCCAGTCCTGAAGCTTTCTTT.

V is TRBV6-5 and J is TRBJ1-5; 7 bases align to TRBD1. The CDR3 length is 13 residues. Unmatched junction bases numbered 8, after V lost 8 bases and J lost 7 bases. Germline-derived CDR1 and CDR2 are MNHEY and SVGAGI. The CDR3 bases are TGTGCCAGCGACGACAGGGTCGGACAGCCCCAGCATTTT. Its translation is CASDDRVGQPQHF.

The chain recombines TRBV25-1 with TRBJ1-2; D unclear. Germline V gene lookup returns CDR1 MGHDK and CDR2 SYGVNS. The CDR3 is 12 residues long. Trimming took 7 bases from V and 8 from J, leaving 14 bases between them. Here the CDR3 DNA reads TGTGCCAGCATGCTGGGGAGCGGCGGCTACACCTTC. This gives the protein CASMLGSGGYTF.

The chain carries TRBV19 and TRBJ1-6; 7 positions match TRBD1. The CDR3 contains 15 residues. Germline-derived CDR1 and CDR2 are LNHDA and SQIVND (reference sequence). The V and J ends lost 4 bases and 14 bases, in that order; junction bases with no gene match: 14. As DNA, the CDR3 is TGTGCCAGTAGTACCCCAGCCCAGGGGACAGCGGCCCTCCACTTT. This gives the protein CASSTPAQGTAALHF. Looking up the rest from reference TRBV19 and TRBJ1-6 gives the full variable domain: DGGITQSPKYLFRKEGQNVTLSCEQNLNHDAMYWYRQDPGQGLRLIYYSQIVNDFQKGDIAEGYSVSREKKESFPLTVTSAQKNPTAFYLCASSTPAQGTAALHFGNGTRLTVT.

The chain employs TRBV12-3 or TRBV12-4 and TRBJ2-7; TRBD1 matches 8 bases. This CDR3 contains 13 residues. The J segment lost 3 bases and the V segment lost 4 bases, leaving 2 bases of the junction unmatched. In DNA form, the CDR3 reads TGTGCCAGCAGTTCGGGACAGGTCTACGAGCAGTACTTC. Protein product: CASSSGQVYEQYF.

V usage is TRBV27 and J usage is TRBJ1-6; a weak D match, TRBD1 (5 bases). The CDR3 has 14 residues. Trimming pared 7 bases from V and 6 bases from J, leaving 13 bases between. The germline V gene has CDR1 MNHEY and CDR2 SMNVEV (reference sequence). CDR3 residues: CASTARVPNSPLHF. In DNA, the CDR3 is TGTGCCAGCACTGCCAGGGTTCCTAATTCACCCCTCCACTTT.

The V call is TRBV3-1 (or the pseudogene TRBV3-2), the J call TRBJ1-1; 7 nucleotides agree with TRBD1. The CDR3 contains 15 residues. From germline, CDR1 is LGHDT and CDR2 YNNKEL (reference sequence). V lost 4 bases and J lost 4; bases outside the gene matches: 9. The CDR3, as DNA: TGTGCCAGCAGCCCCCACCGACAGGGTGGCACTGAAGCTTTCTTT. Its translation: CASSPHRQGGTEAFF.

The genes are TRBV7-9 and TRBJ1-1; the D is unclear. CDR1 SEHNR and CDR2 FQNEAQ come from the germline V gene (reference sequence). Deletions cut 4 bases from V and 1 base from J, with 13 bases between. The CDR3 totals 15 residues. The CDR3 sequence: CASSSGKRENTEAFF. CDR3 DNA: TGTGCCAGCAGCTCTGGGAAAAGGGAGAACACTGAAGCTTTCTTT.

The chain recombines TRBV3-1 (or the pseudogene TRBV3-2) with TRBJ2-3, with a tentative D call TRBD2 (7 bases). Germline V gives CDR1 LGHDT, CDR2 YNNKEL (reference sequence). The CDR3 has 17 residues. V was trimmed by 4 bases and J by 1 base, leaving 18 bases between them. The DNA for the CDR3 is TGTGCCAGCAGCCTCCGTGGGGCGGGGGCCCGCACAGATACGCAGTATTTT. Its translation is CASSLRGAGARTDTQYF.

The chain carries TRBV6-5 and TRBJ1-5, with D tentatively TRBD1 (6 bases). CDR3 size: 14 residues. CDR1 and CDR2 (germline): MNHEY, SVGAGI. V lost 2 bases and J 3 bases, leaving 8 bases between the germline ends. CDR3 in amino acids: CASSYGGLNQPQHF. DNA for the CDR3: TGTGCCAGCAGTTACGGGGGGCTCAATCAGCCCCAGCATTTT.

The genes are TRBV28 and TRBJ2-7; TRBD2 aligns across 7 bases. The CDR3 contains 14 residues. The germline V gene has CDR1 MDHEN and CDR2 SYDVKM. The ends lost 6 bases at V and 3 bases at J; junction bases unmatched: 8. The CDR3: CASSFPGLSYEQYF. The CDR3 nucleotides are TGTGCCAGCAGCTTCCCGGGACTAAGCTACGAGCAGTACTTC.

The CDR3 spells CASSAGLAGPYEQYF. The DNA for the CDR3 is TGTGCCAGCAGTGCGGGACTAGCGGGGCCTTACGAGCAGTACTTC. This chain connects TRBV6-6 to TRBJ2-7; 13 bases fit TRBD2. V lost 5 bases and J lost 4; bases outside the gene matches: 5. The CDR3 runs to 15 residues. In germline, CDR1 is MNHNY, CDR2 SVGAGI (reference sequence).

This chain joins TRBV5-5 and TRBJ2-7; D is uncertain. Trimming took 1 base from V and 6 from J, leaving 8 bases between them. From germline, CDR1 is SGHKS and CDR2 YYEKEE (reference sequence). The CDR3 is 12 amino acids. CDR3 in DNA: TGTGCCAGCAGCTTGCAACAGATCGAGCAGTACTTC. This gives the protein CASSLQQIEQYF. The full variable domain, its missing parts supplied by reference TRBV5-5 and TRBJ2-7, is DAGVTQSPTHLIKTRGQQVTLRCSPISGHKSVSWYQQVLGQGPQFIFQYYEKEERGRGNFPDRFSARQFPNYSSELNVNALLLGDSALYLCASSLQQIEQYFGPGTRLTVT.

The gene calls are TRBV30 and TRBJ1-2, with 7 bases lining up with TRBD1. Germline values: CDR1 GTSNPN, CDR2 SVGIG (reference sequence). The CDR3 has 16 residues. The trim removed 0 bases at V and 2 bases at J, leaving 9 bases unmatched. DNA of the CDR3: TGTGCCTGGAGTGTACGAGGGACAGCCGCCAACTATGGCTACACCTTC. As protein: CAWSVRGTAANYGYTF.

The rearrangement uses TRBV3-1 (or the pseudogene TRBV3-2) and TRBJ1-2; D gene uncertain. The CDR3 contains 15 residues. V lost 2 bases to trimming and J lost 6 bases, with 16 bases between them. Per germline, CDR1 LGHDT and CDR2 YNNKEL (reference sequence). This CDR3 reads CASSQPFGISHGYTF. CDR3 nucleotide sequence: TGTGCCAGCAGCCAACCATTTGGGATTTCGCATGGCTACACCTTC.

This rearrangement joins TRBV19 to TRBJ1-4; D unclear. Germline values: CDR1 LNHDA, CDR2 SQIVND (reference sequence). Between the trimmed V and J ends, which lost 3 bases and 3 bases, there was a span of 11 bases. The CDR3 covers 15 residues. CDR3: CASSIPHAANEKLFF. The CDR3 nucleotides are TGTGCCAGTAGTATTCCCCACGCAGCTAATGAAAAACTGTTTTTT. Together with reference TRBV19 and TRBJ1-4, the CDR3 gives the full variable domain: DGGITQSPKYLFRKEGQNVTLSCEQNLNHDAMYWYRQDPGQGLRLIYYSQIVNDFQKGDIAEGYSVSREKKESFPLTVTSAQKNPTAFYLCASSIPHAANEKLFFGSGTQLSVL.

This clone was observed a few times. This chain joins TRBV28 and TRBJ1-5, with D perhaps TRBD1 (5 bases). V lost 3 bases, J lost 9 bases, and 15 bases lay in between. The CDR3 covers 14 residues. Germline V gives CDR1 MDHEN, CDR2 SYDVKM. The CDR3 sequence: CASSFRQPRRPQHF. The CDR3 nucleotides read TGTGCCAGCAGTTTTAGACAGCCGAGGCGGCCCCAGCATTTT.

The V call is TRBV7-9, the J call TRBJ2-1; 7 bases align to TRBD1. The V gene end was trimmed by 3 bases and the J gene end by 6 bases; junction bases not matched to a gene: 8. The CDR3 loop spans 15 amino acids. The germline gives CDR1 SEHNR, CDR2 FQNEAQ (reference sequence). The CDR3 here is CASSLKQGLSNEQFF. The CDR3 DNA follows: TGTGCCAGCAGCTTGAAACAGGGGCTTAGCAATGAGCAGTTCTTC.